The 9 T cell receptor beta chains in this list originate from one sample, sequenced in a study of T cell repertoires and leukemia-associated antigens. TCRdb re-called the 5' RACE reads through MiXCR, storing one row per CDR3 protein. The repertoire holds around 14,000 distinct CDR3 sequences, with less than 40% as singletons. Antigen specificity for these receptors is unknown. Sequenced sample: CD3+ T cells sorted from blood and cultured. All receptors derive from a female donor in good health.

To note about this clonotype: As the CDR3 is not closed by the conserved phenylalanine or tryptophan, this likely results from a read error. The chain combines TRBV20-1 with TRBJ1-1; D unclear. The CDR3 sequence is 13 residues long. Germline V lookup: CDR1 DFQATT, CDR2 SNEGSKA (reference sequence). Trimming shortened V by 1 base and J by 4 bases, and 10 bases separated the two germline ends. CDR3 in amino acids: CSARGTWGTEAFL. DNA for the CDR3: TGCAGTGCTAGAGGTACCTGGGGCACTGAAGCTTTCCTT.

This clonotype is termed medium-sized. The CDR3: CASSFNRGSTEAFF. The CDR3 DNA follows: TGCGCCAGCAGCTTCAACAGGGGGAGCACTGAAGCTTTCTTT. The chain is built from TRBV4-1 and TRBJ1-1, with 8 positions matching TRBD1. The germline V gene encodes CDR1 MGHRA and CDR2 YSYEKL. The CDR3 length is 14 residues. Trimming at V came to 5 bases and at J to 4 bases, leaving 6 bases not matched to a gene.

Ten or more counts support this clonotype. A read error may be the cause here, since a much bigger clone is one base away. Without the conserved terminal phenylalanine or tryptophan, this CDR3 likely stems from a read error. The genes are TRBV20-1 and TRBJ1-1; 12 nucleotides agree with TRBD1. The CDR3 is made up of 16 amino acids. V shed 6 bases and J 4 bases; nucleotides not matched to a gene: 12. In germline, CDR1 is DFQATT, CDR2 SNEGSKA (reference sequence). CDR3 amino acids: CSAPTGTGGRGTEAFL. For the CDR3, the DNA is TGCAGTGCGCCCACCGGGACAGGGGGCCGTGGCACTGAAGCTTTCCTT.

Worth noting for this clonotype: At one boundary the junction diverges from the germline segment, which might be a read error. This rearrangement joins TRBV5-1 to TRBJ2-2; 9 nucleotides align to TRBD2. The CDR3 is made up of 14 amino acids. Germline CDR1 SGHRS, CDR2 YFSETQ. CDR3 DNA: TGCGCCAGCAGCTTGCAGCGGGAGGTCGGGGAGCTGTCTTTT. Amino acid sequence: CASSLQREVGELSF.

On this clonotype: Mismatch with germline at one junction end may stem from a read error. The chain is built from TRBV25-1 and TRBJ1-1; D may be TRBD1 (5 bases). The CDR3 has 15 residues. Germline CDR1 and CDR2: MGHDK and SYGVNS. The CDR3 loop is CASKNSDTVNTVAFF. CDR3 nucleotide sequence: TGTGCCAGCAAGAACTCGGACACCGTGAACACTGTAGCTTTCTTT.

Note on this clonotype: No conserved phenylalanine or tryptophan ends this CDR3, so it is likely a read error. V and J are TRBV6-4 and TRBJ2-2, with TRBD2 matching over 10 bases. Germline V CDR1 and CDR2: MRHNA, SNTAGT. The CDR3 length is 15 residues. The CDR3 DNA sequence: TGTGCCAGCAGTAGGACTAGCGGAGACACCGGGGAACTGTTTTGT. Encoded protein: CASSRTSGDTGELFC.

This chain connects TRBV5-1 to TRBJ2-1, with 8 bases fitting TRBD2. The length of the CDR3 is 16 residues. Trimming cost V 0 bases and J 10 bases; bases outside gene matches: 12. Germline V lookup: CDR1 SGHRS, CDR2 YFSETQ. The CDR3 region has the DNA TGCGCCAGCAGCTTGGGGCTAACTAGCGGCCTACCGGAGCAGTTCTTC. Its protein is CASSLGLTSGLPEQFF.

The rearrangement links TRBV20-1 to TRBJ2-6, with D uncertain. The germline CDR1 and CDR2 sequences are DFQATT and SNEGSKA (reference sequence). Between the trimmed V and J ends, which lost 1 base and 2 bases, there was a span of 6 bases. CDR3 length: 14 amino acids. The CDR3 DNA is TGCAGTGCTAGAGTGGTAGCTGGGGCCAACGTCCTGACTTTC. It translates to CSARVVAGANVLTF.

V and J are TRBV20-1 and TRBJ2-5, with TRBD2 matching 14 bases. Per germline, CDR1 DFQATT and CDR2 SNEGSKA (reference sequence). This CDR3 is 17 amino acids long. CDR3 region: CIPRLAGGGPPGETQYF. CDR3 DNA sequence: TGCATTCCGAGACTAGCGGGAGGGGGACCGCCAGGAGAGACCCAGTACTTC.